Listed here is a single TCR beta chain. The CDR3 contains 13 residues. Between the trimmed V and J ends, which lost 7 bases and 2 bases, there was a span of 9 bases. The germline V gene encodes CDR1 LNHDA and CDR2 SQIVND (reference sequence). This entry belongs to a study of shared clonotypes between healthy human individuals. Naive CD8 cells lacked CD45RO, underwent positive selection for CCR7 and left out terminally differentiated effector memory CD45RA+ cells. Clones were read by immunoSEQ multiplex PCR, and TCRdb kept only the in-frame ones, dropping some. The sample gives 1.5 million to 2.5 million clones, less than 95% of which show up once; roughly 1% is in the top ten.

The origin of this receptor is a man aged 18 to 30 in good health. The rearrangement uses TRBV19 and TRBJ1-5; D is uncertain. Material: naive CD8+ T cells sorted from blood. CDR3 amino acids: CASKSGGNQPQHF. The CDR3 DNA reads TGTGCCAGTAAATCGGGAGGCAATCAGCCCCAGCATTTT.